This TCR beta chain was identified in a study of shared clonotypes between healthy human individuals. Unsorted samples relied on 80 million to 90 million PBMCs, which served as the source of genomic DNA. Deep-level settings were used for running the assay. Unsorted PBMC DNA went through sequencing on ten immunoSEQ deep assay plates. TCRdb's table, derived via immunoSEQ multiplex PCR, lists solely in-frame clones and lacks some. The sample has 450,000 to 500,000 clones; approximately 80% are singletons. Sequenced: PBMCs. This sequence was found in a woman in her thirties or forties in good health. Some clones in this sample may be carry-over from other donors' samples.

CDR3 residues: CASSLVGGGEQFF. The CDR3 region has the DNA TGTGCCAGCAGCTTAGTAGGGGGAGGGGAGCAGTTCTTC. V usage is TRBV11-2 and J usage is TRBJ2-1, with D perhaps matching TRBD2 (7 bases). V was shortened by 1 base and J by 10 bases, with 11 bases between the two germline ends. The germline V gene has CDR1 SGHAT and CDR2 FQNNGV. The CDR3 sequence is 13 residues long. Variable domain in full (rest from reference TRBV11-2 and TRBJ2-1): EAGVAQSPRYKIIEKRQSVAFWCNPISGHATLYWYQQILGQGPKLLIQFQNNGVVDDSQLPKDRFSAERLKGVDSTLKIQPAKLEDSAVYLCASSLVGGGEQFFGPGTRLTVL.